One and the same sample provided the 17 T cell receptor beta chains below, sequenced in a study of shared clonotypes between healthy human individuals. Data came from immunoSEQ multiplex PCR; TCRdb stores just in-frame clones and leaves some out. The data contain over 400,000 clones, roughly 95% of them singletons. The sample taken for sequencing was naive CD4+ T cells sorted from blood. As to subset: CD45RA+ positively selected. These TCRs come from a woman aged 30 to 39 in good health.

V gene TRBV7-3 combines with J gene TRBJ2-1, with TRBD2 matching over 16 bases. The CDR3 totals 16 residues. The ends lost 4 bases at V and 7 bases at J; junction bases unmatched: 4. Germline loops: CDR1 SGHTA, CDR2 FQGTGA. The chain's CDR3 is CASSSRGLAGGNEQFF. The CDR3 coding sequence is TGTGCCAGCAGCTCCCGGGGACTAGCGGGAGGGAATGAGCAGTTCTTC.

V usage is TRBV18 and J usage is TRBJ2-7, with 11 positions matching TRBD2. Germline assignment: CDR1 KGHSH and CDR2 LQKENI. The V segment lost 6 bases and the J segment 5 bases; nucleotides outside the gene matches: 6. There are 14 residues in the CDR3. DNA of the CDR3: TGTGCCAGCTCCGGACTAGCGGGTATAGACGAGCAGTACTTC. Amino acid sequence: CASSGLAGIDEQYF.

This clone was seen a handful of times. The V and J genes are TRBV6-4 and TRBJ2-6; D is perhaps TRBD1 (6 bases). Germline assignment: CDR1 MRHNA and CDR2 SNTAGT. The CDR3 loop spans 14 amino acids. V was shortened by 6 bases and J by 2 bases, with 8 bases between the two germline ends. The DNA of the CDR3 is TGTGCCAGCAGCGAGGGGGCTGGGGCCAACGTCCTGACTTTC. It codes for CASSEGAGANVLTF.

The chain combines TRBV18 with TRBJ2-7; weak D call: TRBD1 (5 bases). The V and J ends lost 0 bases and 0 bases respectively, with 9 bases between them. The CDR3 has 15 amino acids. In germline, CDR1 is KGHSH, CDR2 LQKENI. The CDR3 protein is CASSPPTAPSYEQYF. The CDR3 DNA follows: TGTGCCAGCTCACCACCGACAGCCCCCTCCTACGAGCAGTACTTC.

The chain is built from TRBV28 and TRBJ1-5, with a possible D match to TRBD1 (5 bases). The CDR3 has 16 amino acids. V was cut by 7 bases and J by 4 bases, with 20 bases left in between. Looked up from germline, CDR1 is MDHEN and CDR2 is SYDVKM. The CDR3 DNA reads as TGTGCCAGCAACCACGGGGGACCGGGGCCTAATCAGCCCCAGCATTTT. It codes for CASNHGGPGPNQPQHF.

The chain joins TRBV28 to TRBJ1-1; D gene uncertain. The V gene lost 3 bases and the J gene lost 10 bases, with 12 bases spanning the gap. There are 12 residues in the CDR3. Looked up from germline, CDR1 is MDHEN and CDR2 is SYDVKM. The CDR3 DNA reads TGTGCCAGCAGTTTGATCCCCCGAGGAGCTTTCTTT. It yields the protein CASSLIPRGAFF.

V is TRBV19 and J is TRBJ2-2, with TRBD1 matching 7 bases. Trimming took 5 bases from V and 2 from J; bases not matched to a gene: 5. The CDR3 extends over 15 amino acids. Germline loops: CDR1 LNHDA, CDR2 SQIVND (reference sequence). DNA for the CDR3: TGTGCCAGTAGTTTAGGACAGGTTAACACCGGGGAGCTGTTTTTT. Translating gives CASSLGQVNTGELFF.

The chain carries TRBV5-1 and TRBJ1-2, with D possibly TRBD1 on 5 matching bases. Trimming removed 4 bases from V and 8 bases from J, with 15 bases in between. The length of the CDR3 is 13 residues. Germline CDR1 is SGHRS and CDR2 is YFSETQ. CDR3 nucleotide sequence: TGCGCCAGCAGCCACAATGCAGGGCCAGGCTACACCTTC. Residues: CASSHNAGPGYTF.

This clone was seen a single time. The rearrangement joins TRBV4-2 to TRBJ2-7, with no clear D. Between the trimmed V and J ends, which lost 0 bases and 3 bases, there was a span of 15 bases. The CDR3 extends over 16 amino acids. Germline CDR1 reads LGHNA; CDR2 reads YNFKEQ. The CDR3 protein is CASSQDSKSQIYEQYF. The CDR3 DNA reads as TGTGCCAGCAGCCAAGATTCTAAATCCCAAATCTACGAGCAGTACTTC.

This clone was detected once. The V call is TRBV28, the J call TRBJ1-3; D remains ambiguous. This CDR3 contains 15 residues. Trimming took 2 bases from V and 4 from J, leaving 12 bases between them. The germline CDR1 and CDR2 sequences are MDHEN and SYDVKM. The DNA for the CDR3 is TGTGCCAGCAGTTTAATTGGGTCGTCGGGAAACACCATATATTTT. It specifies CASSLIGSSGNTIYF.

V and J are TRBV5-1 and TRBJ2-7; 7 bases agree with TRBD1. Looked up from germline, CDR1 is SGHRS and CDR2 is YFSETQ. The CDR3 loop spans 13 amino acids. Trimming at V came to 5 bases and at J to 4 bases, leaving 6 bases not matched to a gene. CDR3 nucleotides: TGCGCCAGCAGGGAAGGGACAGAATACGAGCAGTACTTC. Its translation is CASREGTEYEQYF. Combining the CDR3 with reference TRBV5-1 and TRBJ2-7 gives the whole variable domain KAGVTQTPRYLIKTRGQQVTLSCSPISGHRSVSWYQQTPGQGLQFLFEYFSETQRNKGNFPGRFSGRQFSNSRSEMNVSTLELGDSALYLCASREGTEYEQYFGPGTRLTVT.

The rearrangement joins TRBV7-2 to TRBJ2-1; 9 positions match TRBD2. Per germline, CDR1 SGHTA and CDR2 FQGNSA. CDR3 length equals 17 residues. The ends lost 1 base at V and 8 bases at J; junction bases unmatched: 12. The CDR3 nucleotides are TGTGCCAGCAGCTTAGATTGGCGGGAGGGCCCTCTTTATGAGCAGTTCTTC. This translates into CASSLDWREGPLYEQFF.

This sequence joins TRBV27 and TRBJ2-7, with TRBD2 matching 7 bases. There are 15 residues in the CDR3. CDR1 is MNHEY and CDR2 is SMNVEV in the germline V gene (reference sequence). The ends lost 5 bases at V and 6 bases at J; junction bases unmatched: 13. CDR3 bases: TGTGCCAGCAGTGCCAGATTAGCGGGTGCCGTCGAGCAGTACTTC. This codes for CASSARLAGAVEQYF.

This clone was seen a handful of times. The V gene is TRBV11-2, the J gene TRBJ1-1; 8 positions agree with TRBD1. The CDR3 extends over 14 amino acids. The trim removed 4 bases at V and 4 bases at J, leaving 5 bases unmatched. The germline gives CDR1 SGHAT, CDR2 FQNNGV. CDR3 sequence (DNA): TGTGCCAGCAGCTCCACGGGGACAGGCACTGAAGCTTTCTTT. It translates to CASSSTGTGTEAFF. The whole variable domain, remainder taken from reference TRBV11-2 and TRBJ1-1, is EAGVAQSPRYKIIEKRQSVAFWCNPISGHATLYWYQQILGQGPKLLIQFQNNGVVDDSQLPKDRFSAERLKGVDSTLKIQPAKLEDSAVYLCASSSTGTGTEAFFGQGTRLTVV.

A single count supports this clone. The V call is TRBV5-1, the J call TRBJ2-1, with D possibly TRBD1 on 6 matching bases. The germline CDR1 and CDR2 sequences are SGHRS and YFSETQ. Trimming removed 3 bases at V and 9 bases at J, with 13 bases between. The CDR3 extends over 13 amino acids. The CDR3 protein is CASSSSGVAEQFF. The CDR3 region has the DNA TGCGCCAGCAGCTCATCAGGGGTGGCTGAGCAGTTCTTC.

This rearrangement joins TRBV10-3 to TRBJ2-3; the D gene is possibly TRBD1 (6 bases). The germline CDR1 and CDR2 sequences are ENHRY and SYGVKD. CDR3 size: 18 residues. With 0 bases removed from V and 2 bases from J, the gap between germline ends came to 18 bases. This CDR3 reads CAISESRWGPGDTDTQYF. CDR3 coding DNA: TGTGCCATCAGTGAGTCTAGGTGGGGACCAGGGGACACAGATACGCAGTATTTT.

This clone occurred once. The same CDR3 is also encoded by other DNA sequences in this sample. The rearrangement uses TRBV2 and TRBJ2-7; 8 positions match TRBD2. V trimming: 3 bases; J trimming: 0 bases; junction bases outside the gene matches: 4. Germline V gene sequence: CDR1 SNHLY, CDR2 FYNNEI. This CDR3 has 15 residues. CDR3 nucleotide sequence: TGTGCCAGCAGTGAGTCCAGCGGGAGCTCCTACGAGCAGTACTTC. Encoded protein: CASSESSGSSYEQYF.